What follows is one TCR beta chain and its context. The specificity of this receptor is unknown. Base qualities are missing; no much larger clone stands one base away. For TCRbeta CDR3 sequencing, genomic DNA from the sorted cells was extracted using the QIAGEN DNeasy Blood and Tissue Kit. High-throughput TCRbeta CDR3 sequencing, which included PCR amplification with bias correction and internal controls, was done commercially through immunoSEQ. The study's own analysis went as follows. A unique productive TCRbeta sequence was defined by the CDR3 nucleotide sequence when primers matched, and otherwise by the CDR3 amino acid sequence together with the Vbeta and Jbeta genes. Sorting error was corrected by removing sequences shared between sorted populations at a frequency ratio of 2:1 or less, and the remaining shared sequences were assigned to the higher population. Donor-reactive sequences were defined as at least 5-fold expanded in CFSE-low cells versus unstimulated cells, with frequency of at least 0.01% in CFSE-low cells. Jensen-Shannon divergence calculated on the top 100 TCRbeta sequences ranked by frequency was used to measure repertoire divergence. For samples with multiple sequencing runs, sorting error was corrected separately for each run before the runs were pooled. Held by TCRdb, this immuneACCESS table contains in-frame sequences only and omits some clones. Under half of the omission traces to an unresolved V gene where checked; the cause of the rest is unknown. The DNA gave D and trimming, while V, J and clone size come from that table. The sample contains over 50,000 clones, more than 70% of them found a single time. The ten top clones hold roughly 5% of the sample.

Thawed PBMCs were FACS-sorted into unstimulated Tregs (CD4+CD25+CD127-), CD4+ non-Tregs (CD4+CD25-), CD4 cells and CD8 cells. Healthy control blood was obtained either as purchased buffy coats or from healthy volunteers. Healthy control blood was processed to PBMCs with a Ficoll density gradient and then cryopreserved, whereas patient PBMCs were collected both before and after transplant. These data are taken from a study of Tregs in tolerant kidney transplant recipients (dated by TCRdb to the late 2010s). At the level of the whole study: Before combined kidney and bone marrow transplantation, this study identified donor-specific regulatory T cells using TCRbeta sequencing and then followed those same cells after transplant. TCRbeta repertoire sequencing was used in a few healthy controls to compare several methods for expanding Tregs specific for an allogeneic donor.

Paper-wide results and their limitations: The most biologically relevant and donor-specific TCRbeta repertoire appeared to be identified by expanding Tregs with activated donor B cells. The study was constrained by small patient numbers, and validation of the findings is required in larger populations and under other immunosuppression protocols. Although technical replication error seemed to be minimal, the question of biological reproducibility was not addressed directly.

The sample comprised CD4+ T cells from blood. This sequence originates from a human donor in good health.

The CDR3 reads CASSNQGGGQETQYF. The nucleotide sequence is TGTGCCAGCAGCAACCAGGGAGGGGGCCAAGAGACCCAGTACTTC. The chain was built from TRBV9 and TRBJ2-5, and the D gene may be TRBD2, 7 bases matching. The CDR3 measures 15 amino acids from cysteine to phenylalanine. The retained sequence is limited to the CDR3, 45 bases, with the frame set at the first base. Deletion took 4 bases off V and 1 base off J, with a span of 14 bases between the germline ends. CDR1 SGDLS and CDR2 YYNGEE are derived from the germline V gene.